Presented here are 31 T cell receptor beta chains from one specimen sequenced in a study of vaccination and CD4 T cells after COVID-19. The antigens these receptors bind are not known. Cultured CD4+ T cell DNA underwent sequencing with the Oncomine TCR Beta short-read assay. TCRdb ran MiXCR on the PCR reads and lists one entry per CDR3 protein. The data show roughly 16,000 distinct CDR3 sequences, with about 43% seen just once and 7% to 8.5% held by the top ten. Treatment described: approximately nine-day PBMC culture with coronavirus spike peptide pools or control peptides (ViraFEST assay). The sequencing sample was made of CD4+ T cells from blood, cultured in vitro. These receptors all come from a human donor who had recovered from COVID-19.

The chain is built from TRBV24-1 and TRBJ2-3, with D possibly TRBD2 on 7 matching bases. The CDR3 is 16 residues long. The V gene lost 1 base and the J gene lost 6 bases, with 16 bases spanning the gap. Germline CDR1 reads KGHDR; CDR2 reads SFDVKD. DNA for the CDR3: TGTGCCACCAGTGATTTCTCGGGGGGCAATTCGGATACGCAGTATTTT. This sequence encodes CATSDFSGGNSDTQYF.

In this sample, this clonotype turned up a few times. The V and J genes are TRBV24-1 and TRBJ2-2, with TRBD2 matching over 15 bases. Germline V gene data show CDR1 as KGHDR and CDR2 as SFDVKD. The CDR3 sequence is 20 residues long. J gave up 5 bases and V 3 bases, and 12 bases lay outside the gene matches. In DNA form, the CDR3 reads TGTGCCACCAGTGATCGCTGGACTAGCGGGAGGGCCGTTCGGACCGGGGAGCTGTTTTTT. Protein: CATSDRWTSGRAVRTGELFF.

The rearrangement joins TRBV27 to TRBJ2-1; 9 bases are a match to TRBD1. Trimming at V came to 6 bases and at J to 8 bases, leaving 11 bases not matched to a gene. Germline CDR1 and CDR2: MNHEY and SMNVEV (reference sequence). The CDR3 extends over 15 amino acids. The CDR3 sequence: CASRSPGQGVDEQFF. The CDR3 nucleotides read TGTGCCAGCAGGTCACCGGGACAGGGAGTCGATGAGCAGTTCTTC.

This clonotype was seen a handful of times. The genes are TRBV27 and TRBJ2-3; TRBD1 agrees at 9 bases. The length of the CDR3 is 18 residues. The V and J ends lost 7 bases and 1 base, in that order; junction bases with no gene match: 15. Germline CDR1 and CDR2: MNHEY and SMNVEV (reference sequence). The CDR3 region is CASILIRGQGLGTDTQYF. In nucleotides, the CDR3 is TGTGCCAGCATCCTAATAAGGGGACAGGGTTTGGGCACAGATACGCAGTATTTT.

The chain uses TRBV28 and TRBJ2-2; 9 bases are a match to TRBD2. Germline trimming cut 7 bases from V and 0 bases from J; bases unmatched to any gene: 6. The CDR3 sequence is 16 residues long. Germline CDR1 MDHEN, CDR2 SYDVKM. This CDR3 reads CASITSGLTNTGELFF. The CDR3 DNA sequence: TGTGCCAGCATCACTAGCGGGCTAACGAACACCGGGGAGCTGTTTTTT.

A few counts support this clonotype. The chain couples TRBV20-1 to TRBJ1-2, with D maybe TRBD1 (5 bases). CDR3 length equals 12 residues. Between the trimmed V and J ends, which lost 5 bases and 0 bases, there was a span of 7 bases. CDR1 DFQATT and CDR2 SNEGSKA come from the germline V gene (reference sequence). The CDR3 region has the DNA TGCAGTGCTCTGGACACTAACTATGGCTACACCTTC. Translated: CSALDTNYGYTF.

A few counts support this clonotype. The chain recombines TRBV19 with TRBJ2-5, with unresolved D. This CDR3 is built from 12 residues. Germline loops: CDR1 LNHDA, CDR2 SQIVND (reference sequence). Trimming took off 5 bases at V and 2 bases at J, with 6 bases between the two ends. CDR3 bases: TGTGCCAGTAGTCAAGTACAAGAGACCCAGTACTTC. This translates into CASSQVQETQYF.

This clonotype was seen a handful of times. The chain links TRBV20-1 to TRBJ2-7; TRBD2 matches 7 bases. This CDR3 has 13 amino acids. The V and J ends lost 3 bases and 6 bases, in that order; junction bases with no gene match: 8. Germline V gene lookup returns CDR1 DFQATT and CDR2 SNEGSKA (reference sequence). CDR3 sequence reads: CSASGGLLFEQYF. Here the CDR3 DNA reads TGCAGTGCTAGCGGGGGGTTGTTGTTCGAGCAGTACTTC.

The chain couples TRBV27 to TRBJ2-7; 8 bases align to TRBD1. The J segment lost 3 bases and the V segment lost 6 bases, leaving 4 bases of the junction unmatched. The CDR3 covers 13 residues. The germline V gene has CDR1 MNHEY and CDR2 SMNVEV (reference sequence). The CDR3 DNA is TGTGCCAGCAGGGAACAGGGGGGCTACGAGCAGTACTTC. Its protein is CASREQGGYEQYF.

This chain uses TRBV18 with TRBJ1-1; 7 nucleotides match TRBD1. V shed 3 bases and J 4 bases; nucleotides not matched to a gene: 2. This CDR3 is built from 13 residues. The V gene's germline CDR1 is KGHSH and CDR2 LQKENI. This CDR3 reads CASSPSGGTEAFF. The DNA of the CDR3 is TGTGCCAGCTCACCTTCAGGGGGCACTGAAGCTTTCTTT. The full variable domain, rest sourced from reference TRBV18 and TRBJ1-1, is NAGVMQNPRHLVRRRGQEARLRCSPMKGHSHVYWYRQLPEEGLKFMVYLQKENIIDESGMPKERFSAEFPKEGPSILRIQQVVRGDSAAYFCASSPSGGTEAFFGQGTRLTVV.

V usage is TRBV19 and J usage is TRBJ2-2; D is uncertain. With 5 bases removed from V and 2 bases from J, the gap between germline ends came to 15 bases. Looked up from germline, CDR1 is LNHDA and CDR2 is SQIVND (reference sequence). The CDR3 is 16 residues long. The CDR3 here is CASSWVRGFNTGELFF. The CDR3 region has the DNA TGTGCCAGTAGTTGGGTCCGCGGCTTTAACACCGGGGAGCTGTTTTTT. The variable domain in full, with the rest retrieved from reference TRBV19 and TRBJ2-2, is DGGITQSPKYLFRKEGQNVTLSCEQNLNHDAMYWYRQDPGQGLRLIYYSQIVNDFQKGDIAEGYSVSREKKESFPLTVTSAQKNPTAFYLCASSWVRGFNTGELFFGEGSRLTVL.

This clonotype occurred a few times. V is TRBV6-2 or TRBV6-3 and J is TRBJ1-6, with D possibly being TRBD1 (6 bases). The germline CDR1 and CDR2 sequences are MNHEY and SVGEGT. The V end lost 0 bases, the J end lost 5 bases, and 8 bases lay between the germline ends. This CDR3 has 15 residues. The CDR3 coding sequence is TGTGCCAGCAGTTACTCGGGGGGCGATAATTCACCCCTCCACTTT. Protein product: CASSYSGGDNSPLHF.

V usage is TRBV6-1 and J usage is TRBJ2-5, with 9 bases that match TRBD1. With V trimmed by 2 bases and J by 5 bases, 6 bases remained unmatched. This CDR3 is built from 15 residues. Germline V gene data show CDR1 as MNHNS and CDR2 as SASEGT. The DNA for the CDR3 is TGTGCCAGCAGTGAACAAGGGGACAGGGTTGAGACCCAGTACTTC. This translates into CASSEQGDRVETQYF.

The gene calls are TRBV20-1 and TRBJ1-6; D might be TRBD1 (5 bases). This CDR3 is built from 16 residues. Trimming took off 0 bases at V and 8 bases at J, with 17 bases between the two ends. The germline V gene encodes CDR1 DFQATT and CDR2 SNEGSKA (reference sequence). The CDR3 sequence: CSARDFGGVWDSPLHF. Written as DNA, the CDR3 is TGCAGTGCTAGAGATTTCGGAGGGGTCTGGGATTCACCCCTCCACTTT.

The chain links TRBV7-9 to TRBJ2-1; D unresolved. Germline V gene sequence: CDR1 SEHNR, CDR2 FQNEAQ (reference sequence). The CDR3 length is 15 residues. V dropped 1 base and J dropped 0 bases, with 7 bases sitting between them. CDR3 sequence: CASSLGQASYNEQFF. The DNA of the CDR3 is TGTGCCAGCAGCTTAGGCCAGGCCTCCTACAATGAGCAGTTCTTC. The full variable domain, rest sourced from reference TRBV7-9 and TRBJ2-1, is DTGVSQNPRHKITKRGQNVTFRCDPISEHNRLYWYRQTLGQGPEFLTYFQNEAQLEKSRLLSDRFSAERPKGSFSTLEIQRTEQGDSAMYLCASSLGQASYNEQFFGPGTRLTVL.

This CDR3 reads CASSPPLRWTGELFF. The CDR3 DNA reads as TGCGCCAGCAGTCCCCCCTTACGTTGGACCGGGGAGCTGTTTTTT. This chain uses TRBV23-1 with TRBJ2-2; D not certain. TRBV23-1 is identified as an open reading frame with a role that is uncertain. CDR3 length: 15 amino acids. V lost 4 bases, J lost 5 bases, and 14 bases lay in between.

The chain couples TRBV28 to TRBJ2-7; D possibly corresponds to TRBD2 (6 bases). Trimming cost V 10 bases and J 2 bases, with 21 bases left between them. Looked up from germline, CDR1 is MDHEN and CDR2 is SYDVKM. CDR3 length equals 15 residues. CDR3 nucleotides: TGTGCCACCAGCGGGCGCCTCACCCAAACCTACGAGCAGTACTTC. It translates to CATSGRLTQTYEQYF.

The chain is built from TRBV10-3 and TRBJ2-1; TRBD2 aligns across 8 bases. Matching the DNA end better, TRBJ2-7 makes the J call doubtful. The CDR3 length is 15 residues. CDR1 and CDR2 from the germline V gene are ENHRY and SYGVKD. CDR3: CAISAGLGNPIEQYF. As DNA, the CDR3 is TGTGCCATCAGTGCGGGACTAGGGAATCCTATCGAGCAGTACTTC.

This clonotype was detected a few times. V gene TRBV7-2 combines with J gene TRBJ2-1; no definite D call. This CDR3 has 19 amino acids. From germline, CDR1 is SGHTA and CDR2 FQGNSA. V was cut by 5 bases and J by 4 bases, with 27 bases left in between. The CDR3 protein is CASSRKASLSGNGYNEQFF. CDR3 sequence (DNA): TGTGCCAGCAGCAGGAAGGCTAGTCTATCCGGTAATGGATACAATGAGCAGTTCTTC.

The CDR3 nucleotides read TGTGCCAGTAGTATCCAGGGTGGGTCTGAGACCCAGTACTTC. Translating gives CASSIQGGSETQYF. This rearrangement joins TRBV19 to TRBJ2-5, with D possibly being TRBD1 (5 bases). This CDR3 has 14 amino acids. Germline CDR1 LNHDA, CDR2 SQIVND (reference sequence). V was pared by 3 bases and J by 5 bases, with 13 bases between.

CDR3 bases: TGTGCCAGCAGTGAAACCCCCGGACAGGGGGCTTCACCCCTCCACTTT. Translation gives CASSETPGQGASPLHF. This chain connects TRBV2 to TRBJ1-6; 11 bases map to TRBD1. The V gene's germline CDR1 is SNHLY and CDR2 FYNNEI. This CDR3 is 16 amino acids long. Unmatched junction bases numbered 6, after V lost 2 bases and J lost 9 bases.

The sample holds a few counts of this clonotype. V is TRBV7-3 and J is TRBJ2-2; TRBD1 aligns across 7 bases. The germline gives CDR1 SGHTA, CDR2 FQGTGA. Losses at the gene ends were 2 bases for V and 6 bases for J; bases not matched to a gene: 3. The CDR3 runs to 14 residues. This chain's CDR3 is CASSLDRASGELFF. Here the CDR3 DNA reads TGTGCCAGCAGCTTAGACAGGGCTTCCGGGGAGCTGTTTTTT.

The table lists this clonotype with a few counts. The genes are TRBV20-1 and TRBJ2-4; D ambiguous. Germline V gives CDR1 DFQATT, CDR2 SNEGSKA (reference sequence). Trimming removed 2 bases at V and 0 bases at J, with 17 bases between. The CDR3 runs to 17 residues. The CDR3: CSARQLTTRLAKNIQYF. The CDR3 DNA reads TGCAGTGCTAGACAATTGACCACCAGACTAGCCAAAAACATTCAGTACTTC.

The chain is built from TRBV20-1 and TRBJ2-7, with D tentatively TRBD1 (5 bases). Germline V gene lookup returns CDR1 DFQATT and CDR2 SNEGSKA (reference sequence). The length of the CDR3 is 14 residues. Between the trimmed V and J ends, which lost 5 bases and 1 base, there was a span of 15 bases. CDR3 nucleotides: TGCAGTGCTCCGTTTGGGGCCGTATCCTACGAGCAGTACTTC. Translating gives CSAPFGAVSYEQYF.

Only a few counts were recorded for this clonotype. CDR3 in amino acids: CSASSWDIGLADWGTDTQYF. CDR3 nucleotides: TGCAGTGCTAGTAGTTGGGACATCGGACTAGCGGATTGGGGCACAGATACGCAGTATTTT. The V gene is TRBV20-1, the J gene TRBJ2-3, with 10 bases that match TRBD2. The CDR3 consists of 20 residues. Germline CDR1 reads DFQATT; CDR2 reads SNEGSKA (reference sequence). Germline trimming cut 3 bases from V and 1 base from J; bases unmatched to any gene: 19.

V gene TRBV28 combines with J gene TRBJ1-1; 7 bases are shared with TRBD1. Trimming removed 6 bases from V and 10 bases from J; junction bases left unmatched: 11. This CDR3 spans 13 amino acids. Germline assignment: CDR1 MDHEN and CDR2 SYDVKM. In nucleotides, the CDR3 is TGTGCCAGCAGGAGACAGGGAGAGGGGCGAGCTTTCTTT. Translated, it gives CASRRQGEGRAFF.

In this sample, this clonotype turned up a few times. J is TRBJ1-2 and V is TRBV5-8; a possible D gene is TRBD1 (6 bases). Trimming pared 6 bases from V and 6 bases from J, leaving 12 bases between. CDR3 length: 12 amino acids. The germline gives CDR1 SGHTS, CDR2 YDEGEE. CDR3 nucleotides: TGTGCCAGCACCCGGACAGCAAATGGCTACACCTTC. As protein: CASTRTANGYTF.

This clonotype has just a few counts. V usage is TRBV20-1 and J usage is TRBJ2-3, with 12 bases aligning to TRBD2. The CDR3 has 16 residues. The germline V gene has CDR1 DFQATT and CDR2 SNEGSKA (reference sequence). Trimming at V came to 4 bases and at J to 7 bases, leaving 12 bases not matched to a gene. CDR3 sequence (DNA): TGCAGTGCTACCACACCACGACTAGCGGGAGTGAATACGCAGTATTTT. Residues: CSATTPRLAGVNTQYF.

The chain employs TRBV2 and TRBJ2-5; D is unclear. Per germline, CDR1 SNHLY and CDR2 FYNNEI. The CDR3 covers 13 residues. Trimming removed 5 bases from V and 1 base from J, with 8 bases in between. The CDR3 region has the DNA TGTGCCAGCAGTACAGTAGCCCAAGAGACCCAGTACTTC. This sequence encodes CASSTVAQETQYF.

This clonotype was found once. The genes are TRBV6-1 and TRBJ2-7; the D gene could be TRBD1 or TRBD2 (6 bases each). CDR1 is MNHNS and CDR2 is SASEGT in the germline V gene. Trimming stripped 3 bases from V and 6 bases from J, with 18 bases between. This CDR3 spans 15 amino acids. The CDR3 DNA is TGTGCCAGCAGTGATAGGGTCGAGGGGGGCTCCGAGCAGTACTTC. Amino acid sequence: CASSDRVEGGSEQYF.

This clonotype appeared a few times. The CDR3: CASSPGANTEAFF. DNA of the CDR3: TGTGCCAGCAGCCCAGGGGCGAACACTGAAGCTTTCTTT. The chain recombines TRBV7-2 with TRBJ1-1, with D possibly matching TRBD1 (6 bases). Looked up from germline, CDR1 is SGHTA and CDR2 is FQGNSA. CDR3 length: 13 amino acids. With 5 bases removed from V and 1 base from J, the gap between germline ends came to 8 bases.